This TCR beta chain came from a study of T cells in Graves' hyperthyroidism and ophthalmopathy. Study overall: At the time of initial diagnosis and before any treatment, peripheral blood was collected.

With regard to this clonotype: The junction differs from germline at one of its ends, possibly a read error.

Looked up from germline, CDR1 is SNHLY and CDR2 is FYNNEI. The CDR3 sequence is 16 residues long. It was RNA transcripts that yielded the amplified TCR beta CDR3 regions. The primer set for the first-round RT-PCR of the TCR CDR3 was HTBI. A single record per CDR3 protein comes from TCRdb applying MiXCR to the multiplex PCR reads. The sample has roughly 500,000 distinct CDR3 sequences; about 15% are singletons. J is TRBJ1-1 and V is TRBV2; no clear D. This TCR was sampled from a woman aged 25 to 45 with Graves' hyperthyroidism that later progressed to Graves' ophthalmopathy. Sequenced material: blood. In nucleotides, the CDR3 is TGTGCCAGCAGCAAGCGGGGAGTGGAAGGGAACGCTGAAGCTTTCTTT. Translation: CASSKRGVEGNAEAFF.